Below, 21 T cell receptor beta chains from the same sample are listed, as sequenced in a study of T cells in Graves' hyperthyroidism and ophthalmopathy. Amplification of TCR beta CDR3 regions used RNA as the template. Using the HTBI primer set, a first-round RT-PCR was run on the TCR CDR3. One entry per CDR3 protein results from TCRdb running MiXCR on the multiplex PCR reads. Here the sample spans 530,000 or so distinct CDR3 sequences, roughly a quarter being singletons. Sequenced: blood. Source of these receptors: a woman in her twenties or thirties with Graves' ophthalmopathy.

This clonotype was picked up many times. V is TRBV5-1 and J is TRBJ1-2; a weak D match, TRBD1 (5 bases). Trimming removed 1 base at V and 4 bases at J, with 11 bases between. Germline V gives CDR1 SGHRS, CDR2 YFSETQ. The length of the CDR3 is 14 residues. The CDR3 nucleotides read TGCGCCAGCAGCTTGAGCGACAGTTCCTATGGCTACACCTTC. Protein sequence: CASSLSDSSYGYTF.

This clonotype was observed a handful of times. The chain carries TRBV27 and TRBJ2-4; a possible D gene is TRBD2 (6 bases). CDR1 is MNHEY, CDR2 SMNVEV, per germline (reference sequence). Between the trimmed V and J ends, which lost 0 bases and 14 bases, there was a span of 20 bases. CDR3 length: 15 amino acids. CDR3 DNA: TGTGCCAGCAGTTTATCGGCACTAGCCAAAAACATCAAGTACTTC. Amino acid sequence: CASSLSALAKNIKYF.

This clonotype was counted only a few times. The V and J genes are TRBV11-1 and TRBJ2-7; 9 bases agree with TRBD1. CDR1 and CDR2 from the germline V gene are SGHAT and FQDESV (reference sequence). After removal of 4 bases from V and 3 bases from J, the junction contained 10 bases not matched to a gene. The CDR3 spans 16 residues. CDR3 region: CASSSTTGGLLYEQYF. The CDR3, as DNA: TGTGCCAGCAGCTCGACCACAGGGGGCCTTCTCTACGAGCAGTACTTC.

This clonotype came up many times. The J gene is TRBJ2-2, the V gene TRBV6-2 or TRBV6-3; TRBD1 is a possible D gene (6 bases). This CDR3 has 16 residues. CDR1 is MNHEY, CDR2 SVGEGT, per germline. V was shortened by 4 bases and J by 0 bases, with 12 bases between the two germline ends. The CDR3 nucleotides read TGTGCCAGCAGTTCTAGGGGACACGCGAACACCGGGGAGCTGTTTTTT. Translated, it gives CASSSRGHANTGELFF.

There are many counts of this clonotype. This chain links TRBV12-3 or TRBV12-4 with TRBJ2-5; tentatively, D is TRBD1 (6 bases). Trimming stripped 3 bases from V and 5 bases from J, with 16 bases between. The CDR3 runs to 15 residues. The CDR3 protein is CASSLDQGPQETQYF. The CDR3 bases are TGTGCCAGCAGTTTGGACCAGGGGCCTCAGGAGACCCAGTACTTC.

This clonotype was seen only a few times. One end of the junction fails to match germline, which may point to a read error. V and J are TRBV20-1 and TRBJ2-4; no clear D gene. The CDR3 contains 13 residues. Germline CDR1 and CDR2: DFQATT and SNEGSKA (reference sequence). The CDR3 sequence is CRAPGQAKNIKYF. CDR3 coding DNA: TGCAGGGCCCCGGGCCAAGCCAAAAACATTAAGTACTTC.

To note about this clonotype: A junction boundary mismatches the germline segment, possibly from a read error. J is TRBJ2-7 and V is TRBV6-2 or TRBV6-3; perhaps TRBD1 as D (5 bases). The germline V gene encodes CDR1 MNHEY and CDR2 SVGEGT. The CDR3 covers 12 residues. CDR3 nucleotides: TGTGCCTGCAGCCTCAGACAGAACGAGCAGTACTTC. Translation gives CACSLRQNEQYF.

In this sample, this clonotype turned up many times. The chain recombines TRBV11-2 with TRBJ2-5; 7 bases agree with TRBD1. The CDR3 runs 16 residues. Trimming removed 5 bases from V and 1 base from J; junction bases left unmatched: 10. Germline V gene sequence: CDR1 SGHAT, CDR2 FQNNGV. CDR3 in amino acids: CASSPWTGAIQETQYF. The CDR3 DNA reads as TGTGCCAGCAGCCCATGGACAGGAGCTATCCAAGAGACCCAGTACTTC.

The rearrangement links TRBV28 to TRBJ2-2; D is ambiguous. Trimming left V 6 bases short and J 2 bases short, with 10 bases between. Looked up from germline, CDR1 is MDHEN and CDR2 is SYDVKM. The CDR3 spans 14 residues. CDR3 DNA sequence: TGTGCCAGCAGGATTGGGGTAAACACCGGGGAGCTGTTTTTT. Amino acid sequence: CASRIGVNTGELFF. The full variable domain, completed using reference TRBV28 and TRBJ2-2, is DVKVTQSSRYLVKRTGEKVFLECVQDMDHENMFWYRQDPGLGLRLIYFSYDVKMKEKGDIPEGYSVSREKKERFSLILESASTNQTSMYLCASRIGVNTGELFFGEGSRLTVL.

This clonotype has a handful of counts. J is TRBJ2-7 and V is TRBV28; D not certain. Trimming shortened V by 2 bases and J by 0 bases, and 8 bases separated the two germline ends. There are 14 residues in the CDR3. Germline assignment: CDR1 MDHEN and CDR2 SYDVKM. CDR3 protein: CASSLGRLSYEQYF. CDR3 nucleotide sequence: TGTGCCAGCAGTTTAGGTCGCCTCTCCTACGAGCAGTACTTC.

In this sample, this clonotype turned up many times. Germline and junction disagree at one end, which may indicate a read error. CDR3 sequence (DNA): TGTGCCAGCAGTTCGGACGGGAACACTGAAGCTTTCTTT. Encoded protein: CASSSDGNTEAFF. This rearrangement joins TRBV5-1 to TRBJ1-1; D is unclear. This CDR3 comprises 13 residues. Germline CDR1 is SGHRS and CDR2 is YFSETQ.

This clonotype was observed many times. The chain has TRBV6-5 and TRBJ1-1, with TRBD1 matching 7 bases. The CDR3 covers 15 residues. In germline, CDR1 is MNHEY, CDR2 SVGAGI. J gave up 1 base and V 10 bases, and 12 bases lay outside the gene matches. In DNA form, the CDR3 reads TGTGCCACCAACTCAATAAACAGGGGGAACACTGAAGCTTTCTTT. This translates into CATNSINRGNTEAFF.

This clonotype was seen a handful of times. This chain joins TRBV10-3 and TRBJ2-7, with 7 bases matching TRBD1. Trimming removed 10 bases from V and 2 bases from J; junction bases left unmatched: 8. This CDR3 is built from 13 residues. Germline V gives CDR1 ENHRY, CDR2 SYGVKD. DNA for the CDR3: TGTGCCACCCTGACAGGGCACACCTACGAGCAGTACTTC. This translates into CATLTGHTYEQYF.

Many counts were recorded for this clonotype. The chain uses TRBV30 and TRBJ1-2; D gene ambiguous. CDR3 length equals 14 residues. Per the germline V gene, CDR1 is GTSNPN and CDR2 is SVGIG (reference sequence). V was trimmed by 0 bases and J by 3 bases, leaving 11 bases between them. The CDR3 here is CAWSVAEPYYGYTF. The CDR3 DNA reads TGTGCCTGGAGTGTGGCAGAACCTTACTATGGCTACACCTTC. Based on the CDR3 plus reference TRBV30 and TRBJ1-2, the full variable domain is SQTIHQWPATLVQPVGSPLSLECTVEGTSNPNLYWYRQAAGRGLQLLFYSVGIGQISSEVPQNLSASRPQDRQFILSSKKLLLSDSGFYLCAWSVAEPYYGYTFGSGTRLTVV.

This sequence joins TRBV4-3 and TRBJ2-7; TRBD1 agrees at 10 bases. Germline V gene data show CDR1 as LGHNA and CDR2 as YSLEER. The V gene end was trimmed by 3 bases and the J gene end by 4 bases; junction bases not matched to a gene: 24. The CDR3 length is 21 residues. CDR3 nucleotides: TGCGCCAGCAGCCATACCGACTTAACCGGGACAGGGGATGGGTCGAGATACGAGCAGTACTTC. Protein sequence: CASSHTDLTGTGDGSRYEQYF.

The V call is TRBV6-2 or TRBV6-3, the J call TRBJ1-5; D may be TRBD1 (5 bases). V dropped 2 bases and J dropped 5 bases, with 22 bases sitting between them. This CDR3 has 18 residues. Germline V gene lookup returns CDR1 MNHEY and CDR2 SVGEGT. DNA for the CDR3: TGTGCCAGCAGTTACGCCCAATGGGACGTCCTAGCGGATCAGCCCCAGCATTTT. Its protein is CASSYAQWDVLADQPQHF.

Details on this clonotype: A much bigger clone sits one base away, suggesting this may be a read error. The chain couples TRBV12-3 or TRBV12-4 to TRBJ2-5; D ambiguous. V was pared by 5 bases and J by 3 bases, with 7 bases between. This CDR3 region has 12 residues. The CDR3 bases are TGTGCCAGCAGTCATGGGGAAGAGACCCAGTACTTC. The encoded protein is CASSHGEETQYF.

The CDR3 reads CASREGAGNTIYF. DNA for the CDR3: TGTGCCAGCAGAGAGGGGGCTGGAAACACCATATATTTT. The V gene is TRBV27, the J gene TRBJ1-3, with D possibly matching TRBD1 (6 bases). Trimming shortened V by 6 bases and J by 2 bases, and 8 bases separated the two germline ends. There are 13 residues in the CDR3. The V gene's germline CDR1 is MNHEY and CDR2 SMNVEV (reference sequence).

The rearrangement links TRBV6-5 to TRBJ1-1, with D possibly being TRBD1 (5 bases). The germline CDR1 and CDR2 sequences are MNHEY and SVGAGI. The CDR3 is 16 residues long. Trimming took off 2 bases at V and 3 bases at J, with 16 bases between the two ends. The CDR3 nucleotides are TGTGCCAGCAGTTACGACCCCGAAGGGGTGGACACTGAAGCTTTCTTT. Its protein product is CASSYDPEGVDTEAFF.

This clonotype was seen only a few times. The chain's CDR3 is CASSAEDQPQHF. In nucleotides, the CDR3 is TGTGCCAGCAGTGCCGAAGATCAGCCCCAGCATTTT. The rearrangement joins TRBV2 to TRBJ1-5; no firm D call. Trimming left V 4 bases short and J 5 bases short, with 6 bases between. The CDR3 consists of 12 residues. Looked up from germline, CDR1 is SNHLY and CDR2 is FYNNEI. The whole variable domain, filled in from reference TRBV2 and TRBJ1-5, reads EPEVTQTPSHQVTQMGQEVILRCVPISNHLYFYWYRQILGQKVEFLVSFYNNEISEKSEIFDDQFSVERPDGSNFTLKIRSTKLEDSAMYFCASSAEDQPQHFGDGTRLSIL.

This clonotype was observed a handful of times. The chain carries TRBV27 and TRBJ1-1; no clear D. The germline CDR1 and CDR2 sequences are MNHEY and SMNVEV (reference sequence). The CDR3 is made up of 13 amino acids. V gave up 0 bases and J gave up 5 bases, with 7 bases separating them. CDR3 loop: CASSLSTETEAFF. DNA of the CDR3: TGTGCCAGCAGTTTATCGACGGAGACTGAAGCTTTCTTT.